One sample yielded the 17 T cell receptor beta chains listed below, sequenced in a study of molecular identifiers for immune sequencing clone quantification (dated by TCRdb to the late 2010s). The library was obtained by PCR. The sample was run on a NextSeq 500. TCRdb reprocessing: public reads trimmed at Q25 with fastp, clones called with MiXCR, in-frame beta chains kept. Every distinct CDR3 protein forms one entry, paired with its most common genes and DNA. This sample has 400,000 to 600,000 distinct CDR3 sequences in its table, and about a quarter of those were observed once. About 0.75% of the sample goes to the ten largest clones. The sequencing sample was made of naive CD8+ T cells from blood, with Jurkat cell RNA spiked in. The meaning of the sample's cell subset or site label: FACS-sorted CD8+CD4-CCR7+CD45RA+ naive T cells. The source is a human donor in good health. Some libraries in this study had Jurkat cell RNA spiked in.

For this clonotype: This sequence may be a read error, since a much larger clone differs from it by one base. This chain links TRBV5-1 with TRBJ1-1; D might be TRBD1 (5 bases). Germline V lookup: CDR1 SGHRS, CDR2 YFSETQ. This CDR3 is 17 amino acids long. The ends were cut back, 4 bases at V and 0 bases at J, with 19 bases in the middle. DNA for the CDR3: TGCGCCAGCAGCAGATCCCCGGCAGGGCCCATGAACACTGAAGCTTTCTTT. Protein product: CASSRSPAGPMNTEAFF.

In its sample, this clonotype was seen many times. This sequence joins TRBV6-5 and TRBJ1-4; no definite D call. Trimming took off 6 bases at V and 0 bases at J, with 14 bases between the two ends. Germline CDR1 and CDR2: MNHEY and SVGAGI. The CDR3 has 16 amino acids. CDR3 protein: CASRTFTGTTNEKLFF. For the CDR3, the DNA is TGTGCCAGCAGAACCTTCACCGGGACAACTAATGAAAAACTGTTTTTT.

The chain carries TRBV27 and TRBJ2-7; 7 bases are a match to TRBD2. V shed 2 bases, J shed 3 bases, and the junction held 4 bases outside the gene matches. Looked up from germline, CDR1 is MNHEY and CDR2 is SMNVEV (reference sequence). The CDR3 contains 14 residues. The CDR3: CASSLSGGGYEQYF. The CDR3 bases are TGTGCCAGCAGTTTAAGCGGCGGGGGCTACGAGCAGTACTTC.

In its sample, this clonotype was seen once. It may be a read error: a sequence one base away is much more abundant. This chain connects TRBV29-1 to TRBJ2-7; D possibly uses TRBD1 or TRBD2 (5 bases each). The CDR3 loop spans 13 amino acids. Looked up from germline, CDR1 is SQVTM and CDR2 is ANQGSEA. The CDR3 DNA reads TGCAGCGTTGAAGAGAGTGAGGGGTACGAGCAGGACTTC. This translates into CSVEESEGYEQDF.

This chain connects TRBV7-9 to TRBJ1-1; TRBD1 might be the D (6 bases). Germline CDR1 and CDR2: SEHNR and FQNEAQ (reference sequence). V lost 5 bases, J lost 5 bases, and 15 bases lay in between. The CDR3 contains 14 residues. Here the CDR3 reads CASSQTTGKTEAFF. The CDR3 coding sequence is TGTGCCAGCAGCCAAACCACAGGGAAGACTGAAGCTTTCTTT.

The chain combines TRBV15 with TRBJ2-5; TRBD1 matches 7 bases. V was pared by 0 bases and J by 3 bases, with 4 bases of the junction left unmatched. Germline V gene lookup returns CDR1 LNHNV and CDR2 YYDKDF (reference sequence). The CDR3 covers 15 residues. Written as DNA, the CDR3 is TGTGCCACCAGCAGAGATTGGGACAGCAAAGAGACCCAGTACTTC. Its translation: CATSRDWDSKETQYF. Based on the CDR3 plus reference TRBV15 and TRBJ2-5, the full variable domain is DAMVIQNPRYQVTQFGKPVTLSCSQTLNHNVMYWYQQKSSQAPKLLFHYYDKDFNNEADTPDNFQSRRPNTSFCFLDIRSPGLGDTAMYLCATSRDWDSKETQYFGPGTRLLVL.

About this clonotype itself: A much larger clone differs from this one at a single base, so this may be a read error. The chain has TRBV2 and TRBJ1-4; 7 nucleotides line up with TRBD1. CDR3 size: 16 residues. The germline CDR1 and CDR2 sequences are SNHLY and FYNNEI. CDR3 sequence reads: CASSAVTGLPNENLFF. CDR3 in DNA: TGTGCCAGCAGTGCGGTGACAGGGTTGCCTAATGAAAACCTGTTTTTT.

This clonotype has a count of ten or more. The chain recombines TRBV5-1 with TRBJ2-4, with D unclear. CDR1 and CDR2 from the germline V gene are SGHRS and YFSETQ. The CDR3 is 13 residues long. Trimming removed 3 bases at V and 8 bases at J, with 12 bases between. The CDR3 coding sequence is TGCGCCAGCAGCTATACCGGGTCTGACATTCAGTACTTC. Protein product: CASSYTGSDIQYF.

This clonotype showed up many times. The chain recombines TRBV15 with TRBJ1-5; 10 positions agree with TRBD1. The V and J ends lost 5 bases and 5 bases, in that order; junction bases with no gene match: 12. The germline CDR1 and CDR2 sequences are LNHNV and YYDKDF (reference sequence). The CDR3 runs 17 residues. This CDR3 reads CATSDTETGGADQPQHF. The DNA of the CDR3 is TGTGCCACCAGCGATACAGAGACAGGGGGCGCGGATCAGCCCCAGCATTTT.

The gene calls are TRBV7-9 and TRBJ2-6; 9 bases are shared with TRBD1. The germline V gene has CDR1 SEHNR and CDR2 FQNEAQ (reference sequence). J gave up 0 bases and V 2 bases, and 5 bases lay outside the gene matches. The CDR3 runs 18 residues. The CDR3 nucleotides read TGTGCCAGCAGCTTATCGACAGGGGGGTACTCTGGGGCCAACGTCCTGACTTTC. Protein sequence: CASSLSTGGYSGANVLTF.

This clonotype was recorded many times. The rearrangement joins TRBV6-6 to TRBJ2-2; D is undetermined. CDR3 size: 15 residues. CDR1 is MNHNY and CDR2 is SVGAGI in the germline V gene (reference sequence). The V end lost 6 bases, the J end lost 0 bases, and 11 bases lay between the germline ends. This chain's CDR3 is CASSKWTTNTGELFF. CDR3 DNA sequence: TGTGCCAGCAGCAAATGGACGACGAACACCGGGGAGCTGTTTTTT.

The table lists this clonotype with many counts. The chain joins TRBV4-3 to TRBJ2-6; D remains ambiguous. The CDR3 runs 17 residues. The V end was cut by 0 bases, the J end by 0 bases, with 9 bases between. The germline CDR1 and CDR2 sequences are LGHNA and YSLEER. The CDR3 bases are TGCGCCAGCAGCCAAGAATTCGGTATCTCTGGGGCCAACGTCCTGACTTTC. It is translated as CASSQEFGISGANVLTF.

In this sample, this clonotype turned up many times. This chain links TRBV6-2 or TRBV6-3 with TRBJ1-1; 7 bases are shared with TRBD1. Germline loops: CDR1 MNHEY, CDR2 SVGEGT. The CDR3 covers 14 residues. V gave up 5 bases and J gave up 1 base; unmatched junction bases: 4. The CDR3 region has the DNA TGTGCCAGCAGTCAACGGACAGGGAACACTGAAGCTTTCTTT. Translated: CASSQRTGNTEAFF.

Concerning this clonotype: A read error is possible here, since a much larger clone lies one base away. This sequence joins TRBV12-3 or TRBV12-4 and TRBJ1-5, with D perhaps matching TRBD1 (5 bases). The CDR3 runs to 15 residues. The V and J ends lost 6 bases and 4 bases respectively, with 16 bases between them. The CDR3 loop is CASSPGRIGNQPQHF. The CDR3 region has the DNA TGTGCCAGCAGCCCGGGACGTATAGGAAATCAGCCCCAGCATTTT.

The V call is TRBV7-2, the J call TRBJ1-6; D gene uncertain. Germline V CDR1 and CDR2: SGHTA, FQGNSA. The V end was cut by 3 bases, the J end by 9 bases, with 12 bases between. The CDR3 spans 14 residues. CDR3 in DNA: TGTGCCAGCAGCTTCTTCACCCTAGGTTCACCCCTCCACTTT. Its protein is CASSFFTLGSPLHF.

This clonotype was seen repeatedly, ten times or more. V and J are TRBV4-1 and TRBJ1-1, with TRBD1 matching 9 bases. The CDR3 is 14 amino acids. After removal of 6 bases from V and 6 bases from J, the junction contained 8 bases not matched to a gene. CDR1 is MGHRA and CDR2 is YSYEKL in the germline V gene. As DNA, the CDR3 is TGCGCCAGCAGACTCGGGACAGGGCTCTCTGAAGCTTTCTTT. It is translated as CASRLGTGLSEAFF.

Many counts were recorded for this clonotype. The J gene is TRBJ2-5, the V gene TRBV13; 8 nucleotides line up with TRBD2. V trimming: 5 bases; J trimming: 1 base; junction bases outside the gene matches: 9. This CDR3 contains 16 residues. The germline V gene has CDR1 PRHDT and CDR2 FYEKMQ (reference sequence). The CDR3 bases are TGTGCCAGCAGCCCAACCCCCACTAGCGGCCAAGAGACCCAGTACTTC. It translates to CASSPTPTSGQETQYF.